Sequencing of this TCR beta chain was carried out in a study of human T cells and chemical hapten exposure. Across the study: Upper back patch tests used 0.01% DPC, scored after 6 days.

The time point was: patch test 1, 2 weeks after DPC sensitization. The treatment: therapeutic diphenylcyclopropenone sensitization with weekly scalp DPC. TCRdb independently ran MiXCR on the RACE reads; one entry per CDR3 protein. The table lists some 180,000 distinct CDR3 sequences, approximately 20% of them singletons. This clonotype was detected only a few times. The receptor was isolated from a woman aged 50 to 60 with alopecia areata. Some clones in this sample may be carry-over from other donors' samples. The source material was whole blood, sampled in connection with sensitization to the hapten diphenylcyclopropenone (DPC).

The CDR3 region is CASSPQGLGQYF. The CDR3 DNA is TGTGCCAGCTCACCGCAGGGACTCGGGCAGTACTTC. This sequence joins TRBV18 and TRBJ2-7; possibly TRBD2 for D (6 bases). The CDR3 sequence is 12 residues long. The V end lost 3 bases, the J end lost 9 bases, and 12 bases lay between the germline ends. Per germline, CDR1 KGHSH and CDR2 LQKENI.